These T cell receptor beta chains were read from a single sample in a study of blood T cell repertoires in COVID-19. This table comes from immunoSEQ multiplex PCR, and its TCRdb copy is limited to in-frame clones, with some not included. The sample records tens of thousands of clones, 80% to 90% being singletons. The sequenced sample consisted of peripheral blood. The source is a human donor in a cohort sampled during active COVID-19. Both conserved end residues are part of each CDR3. The D gene is left open where the match is weak. Rows may omit the clone size; those that give it use once, few, many or a size class.

d_gene: TRBD1; j_gene: TRBJ1-1; abundance: .; v_gene: TRBV6-5; CDR3aa: CASSGNGQGEAFF; CDR3nt: TGTGCCAGCAGCGGTAATGGACAGGGTGAAGCTTTCTTT
d_gene: TRBD2; j_gene: TRBJ2-1; abundance: .; v_gene: TRBV7-3; CDR3aa: CASSTGTSGRRNEQFF; CDR3nt: TGTGCCAGCAGCACTGGAACTAGCGGGAGGAGGAATGAGCAGTTCTTC
d_gene: .; j_gene: TRBJ1-2; abundance: .; v_gene: TRBV7-2; CDR3aa: CASSSRAGYTF; CDR3nt: TGTGCCAGCAGCTCCAGGGCTGGCTACACCTTC
d_gene: .; j_gene: TRBJ2-7; abundance: .; v_gene: TRBV5-1; CDR3aa: CASSGGGNSYEQYF; CDR3nt: TGCGCCAGCAGTGGCGGGGGCAACTCCTACGAGCAGTACTTC
d_gene: .; j_gene: TRBJ2-6; abundance: once; v_gene: TRBV30; CDR3aa: CAWNQVRFSGANVLTF; CDR3nt: TGTGCCTGGAACCAGGTCAGGTTCTCTGGGGCCAACGTCCTGACTTTC
d_gene: TRBD1; j_gene: TRBJ2-1; abundance: .; v_gene: TRBV18; CDR3aa: CASSLGQANYNEQFF; CDR3nt: TGTGCCAGCTCACTAGGACAGGCTAACTACAATGAGCAGTTCTTC
d_gene: .; j_gene: TRBJ2-7; abundance: .; v_gene: TRBV18; CDR3aa: CASSPSSYEQYF; CDR3nt: TGTGCCAGCTCACCTAGCTCCTACGAGCAGTACTTC
d_gene: .; j_gene: TRBJ2-7; abundance: .; v_gene: TRBV7-2; CDR3aa: CASSLGDYEQYF; CDR3nt: TGTGCCAGCAGCTTAGGAGACTACGAGCAGTACTTC
d_gene: .; j_gene: TRBJ2-7; abundance: .; v_gene: TRBV5-5; CDR3aa: CASSFGGQSAYEQYF; CDR3nt: TGTGCCAGCAGCTTCGGTGGACAGTCGGCCTACGAGCAGTACTTC
d_gene: TRBD2; j_gene: TRBJ2-3; abundance: .; v_gene: TRBV5-1; CDR3aa: CASKVAGLGDTQYF; CDR3nt: TGCGCCAGCAAGGTAGCGGGATTGGGAGATACGCAGTATTTT
d_gene: TRBD2; j_gene: TRBJ2-1; abundance: few; v_gene: TRBV7-9; CDR3aa: CASSPLLADNNEQFF; CDR3nt: TGTGCCAGCAGCCCCCTCCTAGCGGATAACAATGAGCAGTTCTTC
d_gene: .; j_gene: TRBJ2-3; abundance: .; v_gene: TRBV18; CDR3aa: CASSPAGPDTQYF; CDR3nt: TGTGCCAGCTCACCAGCGGGGCCAGATACGCAGTATTTT
d_gene: TRBD2; j_gene: TRBJ2-7; abundance: few; v_gene: TRBV7-9; CDR3aa: CASSAASGQTYEQYF; CDR3nt: TGTGCCAGCAGCGCCGCTAGCGGGCAGACCTACGAGCAGTACTTC
d_gene: .; j_gene: TRBJ1-4; abundance: .; v_gene: TRBV4-3; CDR3aa: CASSQRQDEKLFF; CDR3nt: TGCGCCAGCAGCCAAAGACAGGACGAAAAACTGTTTTTT
d_gene: .; j_gene: TRBJ1-1; abundance: .; v_gene: TRBV7-6; CDR3aa: CASSFTSGNANTEAFF; CDR3nt: TGTGCCAGCAGCTTTACGTCAGGGAACGCGAACACTGAAGCTTTCTTT
d_gene: .; j_gene: TRBJ2-2; abundance: .; v_gene: TRBV7-3; CDR3aa: CASSLTADTGELFF; CDR3nt: TGTGCCAGCAGCTTAACGGCGGACACCGGGGAGCTGTTTTTT
d_gene: .; j_gene: TRBJ1-4; abundance: .; v_gene: TRBV12-3/TRBV12-4; CDR3aa: CASSFGQQKLFF; CDR3nt: TGTGCCAGCAGTTTTGGGCAGCAAAAACTGTTTTTT
d_gene: TRBD2; j_gene: TRBJ2-7; abundance: .; v_gene: TRBV7-8; CDR3aa: CASSLGSGLAGTPVEQYF; CDR3nt: TGTGCCAGCAGCTTAGGGAGTGGACTAGCGGGCACCCCCGTCGAGCAGTACTTC
d_gene: TRBD1; j_gene: TRBJ2-6; abundance: .; v_gene: TRBV9; CDR3aa: CASSLTGRGANVLTF; CDR3nt: TGTGCCAGCAGCTTGACAGGGAGAGGGGCCAACGTCCTGACTTTC
d_gene: .; j_gene: TRBJ1-5; abundance: .; v_gene: TRBV2; CDR3aa: CASKLQGGSNQPQHF; CDR3nt: TGTGCCAGCAAACTACAGGGTGGGAGCAATCAGCCCCAGCATTTT